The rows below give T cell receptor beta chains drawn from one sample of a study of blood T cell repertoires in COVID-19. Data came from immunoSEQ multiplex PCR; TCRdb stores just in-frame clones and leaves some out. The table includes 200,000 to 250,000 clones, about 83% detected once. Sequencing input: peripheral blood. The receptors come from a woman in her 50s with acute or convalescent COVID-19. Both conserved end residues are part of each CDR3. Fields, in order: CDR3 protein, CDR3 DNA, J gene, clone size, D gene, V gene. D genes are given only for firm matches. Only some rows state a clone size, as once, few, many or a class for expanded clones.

CDR3: CASSLDRGSTDTQYF
DNA: TGTGCCAGCAGCTTAGATCGGGGTAGCACAGATACGCAGTATTTT
J: TRBJ2-3
size: once
D: .
V: TRBV7-8

CDR3: CASSSDYGTQYF
DNA: TGTGCCAGTAGTTCCGACTACGGTACGCAGTATTTT
J: TRBJ2-3
size: .
D: .
V: TRBV19

CDR3: CASSPQTSGGATDTQYF
DNA: TGTGCCAGCAGTCCCCAGACTAGCGGGGGGGCTACAGATACGCAGTATTTT
J: TRBJ2-3
size: .
D: TRBD2
V: TRBV28

CDR3: CASSQRTGENEQFF
DNA: TGTGCCAGCAGCCAAAGGACAGGGGAGAATGAGCAGTTCTTC
J: TRBJ2-1
size: .
D: TRBD1
V: TRBV9

CDR3: CASRWTFLAEGKYNEQFF
DNA: TGTGCCAGCAGGTGGACTTTTCTAGCGGAGGGTAAATACAATGAGCAGTTCTTC
J: TRBJ2-1
size: .
D: TRBD2
V: TRBV2

CDR3: CATSSTGETQYF
DNA: TGTGCCACCAGCTCGACTGGGGAGACCCAGTACTTC
J: TRBJ2-5
size: .
D: .
V: TRBV24-1

CDR3: CASSITLGSSYNEQFF
DNA: TGTGCCAGCAGCATCACCTTGGGGAGCTCCTACAATGAGCAGTTCTTC
J: TRBJ2-1
size: .
D: .
V: TRBV7-9

CDR3: CASSVGQDNEKLFF
DNA: TGTGCCAGCAGCGTAGGGCAGGATAATGAAAAACTGTTTTTT
J: TRBJ1-4
size: .
D: .
V: TRBV9

CDR3: CASGQGDVGGYEQYF
DNA: TGCGCCAGCGGCCAGGGCGATGTGGGGGGCTACGAGCAGTACTTC
J: TRBJ2-7
size: .
D: .
V: TRBV5-1

CDR3: CASSPGTSGHNEQFF
DNA: TGTGCCAGCTCACCCGGGACTAGCGGTCACAATGAGCAGTTCTTC
J: TRBJ2-1
size: .
D: TRBD2
V: TRBV18

CDR3: CASSSPGTGGGGVGNQPQHF
DNA: TGTGCCAGTAGTTCACCCGGGACAGGGGGCGGGGGTGTTGGCAATCAGCCCCAGCATTTT
J: TRBJ1-5
size: .
D: TRBD1
V: TRBV19

CDR3: CASSEFTGKDGNTIYF
DNA: TGTGCCAGCAGTGAATTTACAGGGAAAGACGGAAACACCATATATTTT
J: TRBJ1-3
size: .
D: .
V: TRBV25-1

CDR3: CASSARQVQGIYGYTF
DNA: TGTGCCAGCAGCGCGCGCCAGGTACAGGGTATCTATGGCTACACCTTC
J: TRBJ1-2
size: .
D: .
V: TRBV7-2

CDR3: CASSLGGGGYGYTF
DNA: TGTGCCAGCAGCCTAGGGGGGGGAGGCTATGGCTACACCTTC
J: TRBJ1-2
size: .
D: .
V: TRBV3-1/TRBV3-2

CDR3: CASSMSGLATEAFF
DNA: TGTGCCAGTAGTATGTCAGGGCTAGCGACTGAAGCTTTCTTT
J: TRBJ1-1
size: .
D: .
V: TRBV19

CDR3: CASSGGGQGIPYGYTF
DNA: TGCGCCAGCAGTGGCGGGGGACAGGGAATTCCCTATGGCTACACCTTC
J: TRBJ1-2
size: .
D: TRBD1
V: TRBV5-1

CDR3: CASSLGQGMGDEQFF
DNA: TGTGCCAGCAGTCTGGGACAGGGGATGGGAGATGAGCAGTTCTTC
J: TRBJ2-1
size: .
D: TRBD1
V: TRBV7-9

CDR3: CATSRTPGQGNTEAFF
DNA: TGTGCCACCAGCAGAACGCCGGGACAGGGAAACACTGAAGCTTTCTTT
J: TRBJ1-1
size: .
D: TRBD1
V: TRBV15

CDR3: CASSSATGKYEQYF
DNA: TGCGCCAGCAGCTCGGCGACAGGAAAATACGAGCAGTACTTC
J: TRBJ2-7
size: .
D: .
V: TRBV5-1

CDR3: CASDMLRARQAVGGEQFF
DNA: TGTGCCAGCGATATGCTTCGAGCCCGACAGGCGGTGGGTGGTGAGCAGTTCTTC
J: TRBJ2-1
size: .
D: .
V: TRBV21-1

CDR3: CASSVALDTQYF
DNA: TGTGCCAGCAGCGTAGCTTTAGATACGCAGTATTTT
J: TRBJ2-3
size: .
D: .
V: TRBV9

CDR3: CASSSGGGGANVLTF
DNA: TGTGCCAGCAGCTCAGGGGGCGGCGGGGCCAACGTCCTGACTTTC
J: TRBJ2-6
size: .
D: TRBD1
V: TRBV7-8

CDR3: CASSHETSGGENEQYF
DNA: TGTGCCAGCAGCCATGAGACTAGCGGGGGGGAGAACGAGCAGTACTTC
J: TRBJ2-7
size: .
D: TRBD2
V: TRBV3-1/TRBV3-2

CDR3: CASSAGQLVQPQHF
DNA: TGTGCCAGCAGTGCCGGACAGCTAGTTCAGCCCCAGCATTTT
J: TRBJ1-5
size: few
D: .
V: TRBV2